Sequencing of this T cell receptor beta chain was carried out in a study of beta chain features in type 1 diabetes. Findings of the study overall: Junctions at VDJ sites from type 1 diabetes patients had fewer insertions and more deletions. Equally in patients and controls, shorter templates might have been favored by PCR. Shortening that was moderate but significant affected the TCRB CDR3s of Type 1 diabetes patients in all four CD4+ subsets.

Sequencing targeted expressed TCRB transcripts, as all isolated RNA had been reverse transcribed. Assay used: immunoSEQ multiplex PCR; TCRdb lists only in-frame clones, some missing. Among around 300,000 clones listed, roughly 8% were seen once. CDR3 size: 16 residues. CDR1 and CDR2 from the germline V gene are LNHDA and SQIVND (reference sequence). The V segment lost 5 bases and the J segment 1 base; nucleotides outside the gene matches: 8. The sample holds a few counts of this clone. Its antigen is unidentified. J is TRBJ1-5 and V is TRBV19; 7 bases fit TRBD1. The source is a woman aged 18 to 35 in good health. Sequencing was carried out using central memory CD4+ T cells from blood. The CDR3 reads CASSPWAGGSNQPQHF. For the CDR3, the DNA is TGTGCCAGTAGTCCGTGGGCAGGGGGGAGCAATCAGCCCCAGCATTTT.